The present entry profiles one T cell receptor beta chain with its context. This sample was included in a study of blood T cell repertoires in COVID-19. Study summary: The United States, Italy and Spain were the sources of the acute and convalescent COVID-19 samples. Nucleic acid was either cDNA or gDNA, and it came from T cells, B-cell-depleted T cells, or PBMCs.

Germline V gene lookup returns CDR1 SGDLS and CDR2 YYNGEE. Trimming removed 4 bases from V and 1 base from J; junction bases left unmatched: 17. This CDR3 contains 19 residues. Measured with immunoSEQ multiplex PCR; TCRdb has only the in-frame clones, and not every one. This table has under 250,000 clones, around 85% appearing once. This chain links TRBV9 with TRBJ1-2; 9 bases are a match to TRBD1. The sequence was collected from a woman at least 80 years old with acute or convalescent COVID-19. Sequencing was performed on peripheral blood. The CDR3 sequence: CASSPSDRDRDFINYGYTF. The CDR3 DNA sequence: TGTGCCAGCAGCCCATCTGATAGGGACAGGGACTTCATTAACTATGGCTACACCTTC.